A selection of T cell receptor beta chains follows, all from one sample in a study of T cell responses to AZD1222 COVID-19 vaccine. Sequencing used immunoSEQ multiplex PCR; TCRdb keeps in-frame clones, though not all of them. The profile shows 200,000 to 250,000 clones, around 94% of them singletons. The source was peripheral blood, collected 28 days after the second dose of the MenACWY control vaccine. These receptors originate from an adult who received the MenACWY meningococcal vaccine as a control. Both conserved end residues are part of each CDR3. The D gene is left open where the match is weak. Some rows have no size entry. The others give once, few or many, or a class for an expanded clone.

d_gene: NA; j_gene: TRBJ2-1; v_gene: TRBV3-1/TRBV3-2; abundance: NA; CDR3aa: CASSQARWPGEQFF; CDR3nt: TGTGCCAGCAGCCAAGCACGTTGGCCGGGTGAGCAGTTCTTC
d_gene: NA; j_gene: TRBJ1-1; v_gene: TRBV30; abundance: NA; CDR3aa: CAWSEDSLVAFF; CDR3nt: TGTGCCTGGAGCGAGGACAGCCTGGTAGCTTTCTTT
d_gene: TRBD1; j_gene: TRBJ2-2; v_gene: TRBV29-1; abundance: NA; CDR3aa: CSAALLRDRNTGELFF; CDR3nt: TGCAGCGCGGCTCTGCTCCGGGACAGGAACACCGGGGAGCTGTTTTTT
d_gene: NA; j_gene: TRBJ2-2; v_gene: TRBV27; abundance: NA; CDR3aa: CASPGSMRGGNTGELFF; CDR3nt: TGTGCCAGCCCCGGATCTATGCGGGGAGGGAACACCGGGGAGCTGTTTTTT
d_gene: TRBD1; j_gene: TRBJ2-7; v_gene: TRBV2; abundance: NA; CDR3aa: CASDRDRAYEQYF; CDR3nt: TGTGCCAGCGACCGGGACAGGGCCTACGAGCAGTACTTC
d_gene: TRBD1; j_gene: TRBJ1-3; v_gene: TRBV18; abundance: NA; CDR3aa: CASSTEQGGPGNTIYF; CDR3nt: TGTGCCAGCTCAACCGAACAGGGGGGACCTGGAAACACCATATATTTT
d_gene: NA; j_gene: TRBJ1-5; v_gene: TRBV19; abundance: once; CDR3aa: CAGSMRNSNQPQHF; CDR3nt: TGTGCCGGTAGTATGAGAAATAGCAATCAGCCCCAGCATTTT
d_gene: NA; j_gene: TRBJ1-6; v_gene: TRBV6-5; abundance: NA; CDR3aa: CASSYASESNSPLHF; CDR3nt: TGTGCCAGCAGTTACGCATCAGAGAGTAATTCACCCCTCCACTTT
d_gene: NA; j_gene: TRBJ2-7; v_gene: TRBV28; abundance: NA; CDR3aa: CASSLLTSISEQYF; CDR3nt: TGTGCCAGCAGTCTCCTGACTAGTATCTCCGAGCAGTACTTC
d_gene: NA; j_gene: TRBJ1-4; v_gene: TRBV28; abundance: NA; CDR3aa: CASSFDADYEKLFF; CDR3nt: TGTGCCAGCAGTTTTGATGCGGATTATGAAAAACTGTTTTTT
d_gene: TRBD1; j_gene: TRBJ2-7; v_gene: TRBV27; abundance: NA; CDR3aa: CASSLSGTVYEQYF; CDR3nt: TGTGCCAGCAGTTTATCCGGGACAGTCTACGAGCAGTACTTC
d_gene: NA; j_gene: TRBJ1-1; v_gene: TRBV25-1; abundance: NA; CDR3aa: CASSEGRWTEAFF; CDR3nt: TGTGCCAGCAGTGAGGGCAGATGGACTGAAGCTTTCTTT
d_gene: NA; j_gene: TRBJ1-5; v_gene: TRBV30; abundance: once; CDR3aa: CAWSDGNNQPQHF; CDR3nt: TGTGCCTGGAGTGACGGCAACAATCAGCCCCAGCATTTT
d_gene: TRBD1; j_gene: TRBJ2-7; v_gene: TRBV28; abundance: NA; CDR3aa: CASTVDGTGDYEQYF; CDR3nt: TGTGCCAGCACCGTAGACGGGACAGGGGACTACGAGCAGTACTTC
d_gene: TRBD1; j_gene: TRBJ1-5; v_gene: TRBV6-2/TRBV6-3; abundance: NA; CDR3aa: CASSYPPLDRAYSNQPQHF; CDR3nt: TGTGCCAGCAGTTACCCCCCCTTGGACAGGGCCTATAGCAATCAGCCCCAGCATTTT
d_gene: TRBD2; j_gene: TRBJ2-3; v_gene: TRBV10-1; abundance: NA; CDR3aa: CASKSAGGVTDTQYF; CDR3nt: TGCGCCAGCAAATCAGCGGGAGGGGTCACAGATACGCAGTATTTT
d_gene: NA; j_gene: TRBJ2-7; v_gene: TRBV18; abundance: NA; CDR3aa: CASSLYNYEQYF; CDR3nt: TGTGCCAGCTCACTTTACAACTACGAGCAGTACTTC
d_gene: NA; j_gene: TRBJ2-2; v_gene: TRBV3-1/TRBV3-2; abundance: NA; CDR3aa: CASSQDGPNTGELFF; CDR3nt: TGTGCCAGCAGCCAGGACGGACCGAACACCGGGGAGCTGTTTTTT
d_gene: TRBD1; j_gene: TRBJ2-3; v_gene: TRBV12-3/TRBV12-4; abundance: NA; CDR3aa: CASSSQGFGTQYF; CDR3nt: TGTGCCAGCAGTTCACAGGGGTTTGGTACGCAGTATTTT
d_gene: TRBD1; j_gene: TRBJ1-4; v_gene: TRBV19; abundance: NA; CDR3aa: CASSMFPGQSNEKLFF; CDR3nt: TGTGCCAGTAGTATGTTTCCGGGACAGTCTAATGAAAAACTGTTTTTT
d_gene: NA; j_gene: TRBJ2-2; v_gene: TRBV27; abundance: NA; CDR3aa: CASSSTGELFF; CDR3nt: TGTGCCAGCAGTTCAACCGGGGAGCTGTTTTTT
d_gene: NA; j_gene: TRBJ2-1; v_gene: TRBV4-2; abundance: NA; CDR3aa: CASSQVVPEDEQFF; CDR3nt: TGTGCCAGCAGCCAAGTCGTCCCGGAGGATGAGCAGTTCTTC
d_gene: TRBD1; j_gene: TRBJ2-7; v_gene: TRBV27; abundance: NA; CDR3aa: CATGPGGEQYF; CDR3nt: TGTGCCACCGGCCCAGGGGGCGAGCAGTACTTC
d_gene: TRBD1; j_gene: TRBJ2-2; v_gene: TRBV27; abundance: NA; CDR3aa: CASSLWPGQGSSGELFF; CDR3nt: TGTGCCAGCAGTTTATGGCCGGGACAGGGATCGTCCGGGGAGCTGTTTTTT
d_gene: NA; j_gene: TRBJ2-5; v_gene: TRBV27; abundance: NA; CDR3aa: CASSRTGQKTQYF; CDR3nt: TGTGCCAGCAGCCGCACCGGTCAAAAGACCCAGTACTTC
d_gene: NA; j_gene: TRBJ2-1; v_gene: TRBV10-2; abundance: once; CDR3aa: CASMGAVYKGQFF; CDR3nt: TGCGCCAGCATGGGGGCAGTCTACAAGGGGCAGTTCTTC
d_gene: NA; j_gene: TRBJ2-3; v_gene: TRBV28; abundance: NA; CDR3aa: CASSLGGLAPTDTQYF; CDR3nt: TGTGCCAGCAGTTTAGGAGGGCTAGCGCCCACAGATACGCAGTATTTT
d_gene: NA; j_gene: TRBJ1-2; v_gene: TRBV4-1; abundance: NA; CDR3aa: CASSQEPGYGYTF; CDR3nt: TGCGCCAGCAGCCAAGAGCCCGGCTATGGCTACACCTTC
d_gene: NA; j_gene: TRBJ1-5; v_gene: TRBV28; abundance: NA; CDR3aa: CASSLRDGIQPQHF; CDR3nt: TGTGCCAGCAGTTTGAGGGACGGAATTCAGCCCCAGCATTTT
d_gene: TRBD1; j_gene: TRBJ2-5; v_gene: TRBV2; abundance: NA; CDR3aa: CASRDRGRQETQYF; CDR3nt: TGTGCCAGCCGAGACAGGGGGCGGCAAGAGACCCAGTACTTC
d_gene: NA; j_gene: TRBJ2-7; v_gene: TRBV19; abundance: once; CDR3aa: CASSIGTGDEQYF; CDR3nt: TGTGCCAGTAGTATAGGTACAGGCGACGAGCAGTACTTC
d_gene: NA; j_gene: TRBJ2-2; v_gene: TRBV6-1; abundance: NA; CDR3aa: CASSDGPGNTGELFF; CDR3nt: TGTGCCAGCAGTGATGGGCCTGGGAACACCGGGGAGCTGTTTTTT
d_gene: NA; j_gene: TRBJ1-1; v_gene: TRBV7-3; abundance: NA; CDR3aa: CASSLSGNTEAFF; CDR3nt: TGTGCCAGCAGCTTAAGTGGGAACACTGAAGCTTTCTTT
d_gene: TRBD1; j_gene: TRBJ1-5; v_gene: TRBV29-1; abundance: once; CDR3aa: CSVVVSGTGNQPQHF; CDR3nt: TGCAGCGTTGTGGTGTCGGGGACAGGCAATCAGCCCCAGCATTTT
d_gene: TRBD1; j_gene: TRBJ1-1; v_gene: TRBV23-1; abundance: NA; CDR3aa: CASSQDREGAFF; CDR3nt: TGCGCCAGCAGTCAAGACAGGGAAGGCGCTTTCTTT
d_gene: TRBD1; j_gene: TRBJ2-6; v_gene: TRBV18; abundance: NA; CDR3aa: CASSPRTGAGANVLTF; CDR3nt: TGTGCCAGCTCACCTCGGACAGGGGCTGGGGCCAACGTCCTGACTTTC
d_gene: NA; j_gene: TRBJ1-2; v_gene: TRBV5-4; abundance: NA; CDR3aa: CASSLKGNFYGYTF; CDR3nt: TGTGCCAGCAGCTTGAAGGGGAACTTCTATGGCTACACCTTC
d_gene: NA; j_gene: TRBJ1-1; v_gene: TRBV25-1; abundance: NA; CDR3aa: CASRGEATEAFF; CDR3nt: TGTGCCAGCAGGGGGGAGGCCACTGAAGCTTTCTTT
d_gene: NA; j_gene: TRBJ2-7; v_gene: TRBV11-2; abundance: once; CDR3aa: CASSLATGPYEQYF; CDR3nt: TGTGCCAGCAGCTTAGCCACAGGGCCCTACGAGCAGTACTTC
d_gene: NA; j_gene: TRBJ1-4; v_gene: TRBV4-1; abundance: NA; CDR3aa: CASSQDVSSNEKLFF; CDR3nt: TGCGCCAGCAGCCAAGATGTTAGTAGTAATGAAAAACTGTTTTTT
d_gene: NA; j_gene: TRBJ2-7; v_gene: TRBV5-6; abundance: NA; CDR3aa: CASSFGGGTEAYEQYF; CDR3nt: TGTGCCAGCAGCTTTGGGGGCGGGACCGAAGCCTACGAGCAGTACTTC
d_gene: NA; j_gene: TRBJ1-6; v_gene: TRBV10-3; abundance: NA; CDR3aa: CAISDYNSPLHF; CDR3nt: TGTGCCATCAGTGACTATAATTCACCCCTCCACTTT
d_gene: NA; j_gene: TRBJ2-7; v_gene: TRBV15; abundance: once; CDR3aa: CATSRQQGYEQYF; CDR3nt: TGTGCCACCAGCAGACAACAGGGCTACGAGCAGTACTTC
d_gene: TRBD1; j_gene: TRBJ1-6; v_gene: TRBV19; abundance: NA; CDR3aa: CASARQGGYSPLHF; CDR3nt: TGTGCCAGCGCGCGTCAGGGGGGTTATTCACCCCTCCACTTT
d_gene: NA; j_gene: TRBJ2-5; v_gene: TRBV6-2/TRBV6-3; abundance: NA; CDR3aa: CASSRIARTQYF; CDR3nt: TGTGCCAGCAGTCGGATTGCGCGGACCCAGTACTTC
d_gene: NA; j_gene: TRBJ1-2; v_gene: TRBV7-2; abundance: NA; CDR3aa: CASSPGGGNGYTF; CDR3nt: TGTGCCAGCAGCCCGGGGGGGGGCAATGGCTACACCTTC
d_gene: TRBD1; j_gene: TRBJ2-7; v_gene: TRBV4-3; abundance: NA; CDR3aa: CASSQGTGSTYEQYF; CDR3nt: TGCGCCAGCAGCCAAGGGACAGGGTCAACCTACGAGCAGTACTTC
d_gene: TRBD1; j_gene: TRBJ2-7; v_gene: TRBV5-1; abundance: NA; CDR3aa: CASSLAGDRPGQYF; CDR3nt: TGCGCCAGCAGCTTGGCGGGGGACAGGCCGGGGCAGTACTTC
d_gene: NA; j_gene: TRBJ2-1; v_gene: TRBV7-3; abundance: NA; CDR3aa: CASSFITTPFDEQFF; CDR3nt: TGTGCCAGCAGCTTTATAACTACACCCTTCGATGAGCAGTTCTTC
d_gene: TRBD1; j_gene: TRBJ1-5; v_gene: TRBV27; abundance: NA; CDR3aa: CASSRTGRDNQPQHF; CDR3nt: TGTGCCAGCAGTCGGACAGGGCGAGACAATCAGCCCCAGCATTTT
d_gene: TRBD2; j_gene: TRBJ2-1; v_gene: TRBV4-3; abundance: once; CDR3aa: CASSPRTSGGAHEQFF; CDR3nt: TGCGCCAGCAGCCCCCGGACTAGCGGGGGGGCACATGAGCAGTTCTTC
d_gene: NA; j_gene: TRBJ2-3; v_gene: TRBV19; abundance: NA; CDR3aa: CASSINAGAGDTQYF; CDR3nt: TGTGCCAGTAGTATTAACGCGGGGGCGGGAGATACGCAGTATTTT
d_gene: TRBD2; j_gene: TRBJ2-7; v_gene: TRBV5-1; abundance: once; CDR3aa: CASSYETSGIKNEQYF; CDR3nt: TGCGCCAGCAGTTATGAGACTAGCGGGATTAAGAACGAGCAGTACTTC